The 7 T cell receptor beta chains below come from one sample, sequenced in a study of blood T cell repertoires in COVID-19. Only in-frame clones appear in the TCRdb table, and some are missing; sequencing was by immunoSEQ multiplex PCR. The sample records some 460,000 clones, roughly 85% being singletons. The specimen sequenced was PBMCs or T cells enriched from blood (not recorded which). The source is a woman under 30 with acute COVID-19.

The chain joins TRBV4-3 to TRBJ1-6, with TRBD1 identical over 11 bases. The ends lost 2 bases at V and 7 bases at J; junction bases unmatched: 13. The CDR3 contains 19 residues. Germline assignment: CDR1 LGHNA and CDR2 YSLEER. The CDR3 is CASSQQRAVGTGGNSPLHF. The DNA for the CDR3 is TGCGCCAGCAGCCAACAACGAGCAGTGGGGACAGGGGGGAATTCACCCCTCCACTTT.

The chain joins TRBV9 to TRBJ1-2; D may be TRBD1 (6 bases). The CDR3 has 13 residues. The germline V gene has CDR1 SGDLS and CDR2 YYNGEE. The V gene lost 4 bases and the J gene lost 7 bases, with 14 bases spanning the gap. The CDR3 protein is CASSTQGWSGYTF. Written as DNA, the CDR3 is TGTGCCAGCAGCACCCAGGGGTGGTCTGGCTACACCTTC.

In nucleotides, the CDR3 is TGTGCCAGCACCCTCCTCTCTAGCGGGAACAATGAGCAGTTCTTC. Its translation is CASTLLSSGNNEQFF. The chain employs TRBV3-1 (or the pseudogene TRBV3-2) and TRBJ2-1, with TRBD2 matching over 9 bases. Unmatched junction bases numbered 9, after V lost 7 bases and J lost 5 bases. The V gene's germline CDR1 is LGHDT and CDR2 YNNKEL (reference sequence). The CDR3 has 15 residues.

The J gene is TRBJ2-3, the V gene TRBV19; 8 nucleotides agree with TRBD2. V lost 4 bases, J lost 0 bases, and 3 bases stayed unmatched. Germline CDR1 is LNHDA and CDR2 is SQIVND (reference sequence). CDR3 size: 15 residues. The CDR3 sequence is CASSTSGSSTDTQYF. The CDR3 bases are TGTGCCAGTAGTACTAGCGGGTCGAGCACAGATACGCAGTATTTT.

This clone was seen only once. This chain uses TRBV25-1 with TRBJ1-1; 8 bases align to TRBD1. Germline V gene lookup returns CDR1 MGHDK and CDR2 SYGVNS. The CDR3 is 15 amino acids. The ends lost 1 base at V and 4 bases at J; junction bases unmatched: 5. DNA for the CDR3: TGTGCCAGCAGTGAATGGGGCAGGGGGCGCACTGAAGCTTTCTTT. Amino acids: CASSEWGRGRTEAFF.

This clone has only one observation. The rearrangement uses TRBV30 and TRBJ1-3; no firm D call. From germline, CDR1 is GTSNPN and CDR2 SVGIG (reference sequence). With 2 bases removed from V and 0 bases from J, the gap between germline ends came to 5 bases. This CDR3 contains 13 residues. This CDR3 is CAWSKASGNTIYF. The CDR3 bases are TGTGCCTGGAGTAAAGCCTCTGGAAACACCATATATTTT.

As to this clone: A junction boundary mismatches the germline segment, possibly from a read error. CDR3 coding DNA: TGTGCCAGCAGTTACCCATATAGACAGGGGGCTATAGATTTT. Translating gives CASSYPYRQGAIDF. This chain connects TRBV6-6 to TRBJ2-3; 10 nucleotides match TRBD1. The CDR3 is 14 amino acids. Per germline, CDR1 MNHNY and CDR2 SVGAGI (reference sequence).